This T cell receptor beta chain was captured in a study of shared clonotypes between healthy human individuals. On this clone: Its target is unknown.

The method was immunoSEQ multiplex PCR; TCRdb's version includes in-frame clones alone and lacks a portion of them. The sample lists roughly 1,500,000 clones; about 98% were seen once. The CDR3 is made up of 16 amino acids. Findings and limits, study-wide: In several donors, about 5% of naive CD4 clonotypes appeared in common. Though the depth was large, rarefaction showed that sorted-subset sequencing was incomplete.

Adults of Caucasian background living in Nashville, Tennessee made up all donors. The chain couples TRBV21-1 to TRBJ2-7; the table's D gene call, TRBD1, was not cross checked with the DNA. TRBV21-1 is termed a pseudogene. The source of this sequence is a man aged 30 to 39 in good health. Sequencing used naive CD4+ T cells sorted from blood. The subset: CD45RA+ positively selected. CDR3 residues: CASSSQTGQGAYEQYF. The CDR3 DNA reads as TGTGCCAGCAGCTCCCAAACGGGACAGGGGGCCTACGAGCAGTACTTC.